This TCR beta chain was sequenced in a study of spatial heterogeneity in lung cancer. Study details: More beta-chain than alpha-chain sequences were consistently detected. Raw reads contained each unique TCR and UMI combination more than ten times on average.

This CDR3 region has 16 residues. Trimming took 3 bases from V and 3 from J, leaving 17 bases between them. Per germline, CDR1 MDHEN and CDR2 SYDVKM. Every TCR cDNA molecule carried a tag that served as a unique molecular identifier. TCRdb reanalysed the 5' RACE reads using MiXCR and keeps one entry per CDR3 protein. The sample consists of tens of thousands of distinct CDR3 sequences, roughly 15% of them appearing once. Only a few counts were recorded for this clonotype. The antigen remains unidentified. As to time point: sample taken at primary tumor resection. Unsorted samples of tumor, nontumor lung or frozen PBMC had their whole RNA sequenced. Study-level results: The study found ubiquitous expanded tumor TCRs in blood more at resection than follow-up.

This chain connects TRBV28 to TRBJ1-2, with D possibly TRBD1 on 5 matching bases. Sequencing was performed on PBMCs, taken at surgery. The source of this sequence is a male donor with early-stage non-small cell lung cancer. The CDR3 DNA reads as TGTGCCAGCAGTTTCCTGGGCCTTGACAGAGACTATGGCTACACCTTC. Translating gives CASSFLGLDRDYGYTF.